This T cell receptor beta chain was identified in a study of CD8+ T cells in alopecia areata. Points from the study as a whole: It was observed that many expanded lesional clones persisted in scalp and blood during tofacitinib. Alphabeta T cells residing in normal skin are also sequenced in scalp samples.

The J segment lost 4 bases and the V segment lost 0 bases, leaving 4 bases of the junction unmatched. Germline lookup yields CDR1 LGHNA and CDR2 YSLEER. CDR3 length: 15 amino acids. RNA was isolated and reverse transcribed to cDNA, the sequencing template. Sequencing was performed with immunoSEQ multiplex PCR; in TCRdb, only in-frame clones are kept and a portion is missing. Of some 96,000 clones in the sample, 61% were seen once. This clone was recorded many times. The antigen remains undetermined. Treatment denoted: oral pan-JAK inhibitor, 5-10 mg twice daily. Alopecia areata patients had lesional scalp punch biopsies and peripheral blood taken from them. A FACSAria was used to sort CD4+ and CD8+ T cells. These cells came from PBMCs.

The receptor comes from a human donor with alopecia areata. The V gene is TRBV4-3, the J gene TRBJ2-3; 7 bases fit TRBD1. The sample in question was CD8+ T cells sorted from blood, obtained at week 4, from a patient treated with tofacitinib. The CDR3 loop is CASSQERQGPDTQYF. The CDR3 bases are TGCGCCAGCAGCCAAGAGAGACAGGGACCAGATACGCAGTATTTT.